This T cell receptor beta chain was profiled in a study of T cell changes during pregnancy in multiple sclerosis. Trimming cost V 5 bases and J 7 bases, with 21 bases left between them. The CDR3 has 16 residues. Per the germline V gene, CDR1 is MDHEN and CDR2 is SYDVKM. Method: immunoSEQ multiplex PCR; TCRdb's copy keeps in-frame clones and lacks some. The sample lists some 60,000 clones; approximately 89% were seen once. This clone was observed a handful of times. Sequences were derived from peripheral blood, sampled after pregnancy. This receptor was obtained from a female donor with multiple sclerosis, enrolled in a pregnancy study. The rearrangement links TRBV28 to TRBJ2-1, with D possibly TRBD2 on 6 matching bases. CDR3 sequence reads: CASSTFFRRGRNEQFF. CDR3 sequence (DNA): TGTGCCAGCAGTACCTTTTTTAGGAGGGGACGGAATGAGCAGTTCTTC.